This entry features one TCR beta chain sequence. Antigen specificity is unknown. This sample is part of a study of shared clonotypes between healthy human individuals. The study's findings and limits: Shared clonotypes across all four donors exceeded non-shared ones in generation probability.

Germline V gives CDR1 SGHVS, CDR2 FQNEAQ. V trimming: 2 bases; J trimming: 4 bases; junction bases outside the gene matches: 17. The CDR3 is made up of 20 amino acids. TCRdb's table, derived via immunoSEQ multiplex PCR, lists solely in-frame clones and lacks some. The sample has approximately 980,000 clones, around 80% seen once. The chain carries TRBV7-8 and TRBJ2-1; 10 bases line up with TRBD2. Source material: memory CD4+ T cells sorted from blood. Documented subset: CD45RA-negative fraction. This TCR was sampled from a man in his late teens or twenties in good health. The CDR3 DNA is TGTGCCAGCAGCTTACGGATCCGGGCTAGCGGGAGCTTAAATTACAATGAGCAGTTCTTC. Its translation: CASSLRIRASGSLNYNEQFF. Full variable domain (missing parts from reference TRBV7-8 and TRBJ2-1): GAGVSQSPRYKVAKRGQDVALRCDPISGHVSLFWYQQALGQGPEFLTYFQNEAQLDKSGLPSDRFFAERPEGSVSTLKIQRTQQEDSAVYLCASSLRIRASGSLNYNEQFFGPGTRLTVL.